One and the same sample provided the 14 T cell receptor beta chains below, sequenced in a study of CD8 T cells in Susac syndrome. Reverse transcription used roughly 0.5 to 1 ug RNA and random hexamers. TCRdb ran MiXCR on the immunoSEQ multiplex PCR reads and lists one entry per CDR3 protein. The sample comprises 110,000 or so distinct CDR3 sequences, 93% of which are singletons, and about 0.09% rests with the top ten. The sample comprised CD4+ T cells from PBMCs. The receptors were sampled from a human donor with multiple sclerosis.

The CDR3 here is CASSQVPAGWNEKLFF. CDR3 nucleotides: TGCGCCAGCAGCCAAGTTCCTGCAGGTTGGAATGAAAAACTGTTTTTT. The chain couples TRBV4-3 to TRBJ1-4; no reliable D call. Germline V lookup: CDR1 LGHNA, CDR2 YSLEER. The germline V and J ends were trimmed by 1 base and 5 bases, with 14 bases remaining between them. The CDR3 is 16 residues long.

This chain joins TRBV6-6 and TRBJ2-7; D is uncertain. Germline V gene sequence: CDR1 MNHNY, CDR2 SVGAGI (reference sequence). V lost 1 base and J lost 5, with 3 bases in between. CDR3 length: 11 residues. The CDR3 region has the DNA TGTGCCAGCAGTTACTTCCACGAGCAGTACTTC. Amino acid sequence: CASSYFHEQYF.

The chain employs TRBV30 and TRBJ2-7; 9 positions match TRBD1. V lost 5 bases and J lost 3; bases outside the gene matches: 11. The CDR3 has 15 residues. Germline values: CDR1 GTSNPN, CDR2 SVGIG (reference sequence). The CDR3 reads CAWSSGTGSYYEQYF. The CDR3 nucleotides read TGTGCCTGGTCGTCCGGGACAGGGTCCTACTACGAGCAGTACTTC.

This clonotype was seen a handful of times. This chain joins TRBV7-9 and TRBJ1-2, with unresolved D. This CDR3 contains 12 residues. Germline assignment: CDR1 SEHNR and CDR2 FQNEAQ (reference sequence). The ends were cut back, 5 bases at V and 8 bases at J, with 12 bases in the middle. The chain's CDR3 is CASSTPRGGYTF. For the CDR3, the DNA is TGTGCCAGCAGCACCCCACGAGGAGGCTACACCTTC. The variable domain in full, completed from reference TRBV7-9 and TRBJ1-2, reads DTGVSQNPRHKITKRGQNVTFRCDPISEHNRLYWYRQTLGQGPEFLTYFQNEAQLEKSRLLSDRFSAERPKGSFSTLEIQRTEQGDSAMYLCASSTPRGGYTFGSGTRLTVV.

V usage is TRBV5-6 and J usage is TRBJ2-5, with 9 nucleotides matching TRBD2. CDR3 length: 15 amino acids. CDR1 SGHDT and CDR2 YYEEEE come from the germline V gene. The junction had 3 bases not matched to a gene; V was cut back by 0 bases and J by 3 bases. Written as DNA, the CDR3 is TGTGCCAGCAGCTTGGCGGGACTAGCTAAAGAGACCCAGTACTTC. This codes for CASSLAGLAKETQYF. Full variable domain (outside the CDR3, taken from reference TRBV5-6 and TRBJ2-5): DAGVTQSPTHLIKTRGQQVTLRCSPKSGHDTVSWYQQALGQGPQFIFQYYEEEERQRGNFPDRFSGHQFPNYSSELNVNALLLGDSALYLCASSLAGLAKETQYFGPGTRLLVL.

The chain is built from TRBV4-2 and TRBJ1-1, with a possible D match to TRBD1 (5 bases). This CDR3 contains 13 residues. Germline CDR1 LGHNA, CDR2 YNFKEQ. With 5 bases removed from V and 10 bases from J, the gap between germline ends came to 17 bases. The DNA of the CDR3 is TGTGCCAGCAGCACCCCGTTGGGGGGGAGAGCTTTCTTT. This translates into CASSTPLGGRAFF.

J is TRBJ1-6 and V is TRBV10-3; 10 bases agree with TRBD1. The CDR3 loop spans 15 amino acids. Per the germline V gene, CDR1 is ENHRY and CDR2 is SYGVKD. The V segment lost 7 bases and the J segment 8 bases; nucleotides outside the gene matches: 8. The CDR3 loop reads CAIKFGGTGDSPLHF. The CDR3 DNA reads TGTGCCATCAAATTTGGAGGGACAGGGGATTCACCCCTCCACTTT.

This chain connects TRBV23-1 to TRBJ1-4; no clear D gene. TRBV23-1 is reported as an ORF; its role is uncertain. The CDR3 totals 14 residues. Trimming pared 3 bases from V and 4 bases from J, leaving 9 bases between. CDR3 sequence (DNA): TGCGCCAGCAGTCACTCGCCGGATAATGAAAAACTGTTTTTT. It specifies CASSHSPDNEKLFF.

The chain employs TRBV6-2 or TRBV6-3 and TRBJ2-5; tentatively, D is TRBD1 or TRBD2 (5 bases each). Trimming took off 0 bases at V and 4 bases at J, with 9 bases between the two ends. Germline V lookup: CDR1 MNHEY, CDR2 SVGEGT. The CDR3 spans 14 residues. CDR3 loop: CASSYSAGTETQYF. As DNA, the CDR3 is TGTGCCAGCAGTTACTCAGCAGGGACAGAGACCCAGTACTTC.

V gene TRBV29-1 combines with J gene TRBJ2-1; perhaps TRBD1 as D (5 bases). Germline V gene data show CDR1 as SQVTM and CDR2 as ANQGSEA. The CDR3 has 13 residues. Trimming cost V 6 bases and J 0 bases, with 9 bases left between them. The CDR3 is CSVTVSSYNEQFF. The CDR3 DNA follows: TGCAGCGTGACAGTTAGCTCCTACAATGAGCAGTTCTTC.

The rearrangement joins TRBV29-1 to TRBJ2-1, with no clear D. Germline V gene lookup returns CDR1 SQVTM and CDR2 ANQGSEA. V was cut by 7 bases and J by 6 bases, with 19 bases left in between. The CDR3 length is 14 residues. The CDR3: CSARARPFPNEQFF. The CDR3 DNA follows: TGCAGCGCCCGGGCTCGCCCGTTTCCCAATGAGCAGTTCTTC.

The V call is TRBV2, the J call TRBJ2-4, with D unresolved. Trimming stripped 6 bases from V and 4 bases from J, with 13 bases between. CDR3 length equals 14 residues. Germline V gene sequence: CDR1 SNHLY, CDR2 FYNNEI. CDR3: CASSLTLAKNIQYF. Written as DNA, the CDR3 is TGTGCCAGCAGCTTGACCCTCGCGAAAAACATTCAGTACTTC.

Only one count was recorded for this clonotype. The chain uses TRBV6-2 or TRBV6-3 and TRBJ2-3, with TRBD2 matching 13 bases. This CDR3 comprises 15 residues. V shed 7 bases and J 4 bases; nucleotides not matched to a gene: 5. Germline CDR1 reads MNHEY; CDR2 reads SVGEGT. DNA of the CDR3: TGTGCCAGCACCCCGACTAGCGGGGGGTCAGATACGCAGTATTTT. Protein product: CASTPTSGGSDTQYF.

The J gene is TRBJ1-2, the V gene TRBV19, with unresolved D. Trimming pared 0 bases from V and 8 bases from J, leaving 16 bases between. Germline loops: CDR1 LNHDA, CDR2 SQIVND (reference sequence). CDR3 size: 15 residues. This CDR3 is CASSIEDGRGIGYTF. The CDR3 nucleotides are TGTGCCAGTAGTATAGAGGATGGTCGAGGGATAGGCTACACCTTC.